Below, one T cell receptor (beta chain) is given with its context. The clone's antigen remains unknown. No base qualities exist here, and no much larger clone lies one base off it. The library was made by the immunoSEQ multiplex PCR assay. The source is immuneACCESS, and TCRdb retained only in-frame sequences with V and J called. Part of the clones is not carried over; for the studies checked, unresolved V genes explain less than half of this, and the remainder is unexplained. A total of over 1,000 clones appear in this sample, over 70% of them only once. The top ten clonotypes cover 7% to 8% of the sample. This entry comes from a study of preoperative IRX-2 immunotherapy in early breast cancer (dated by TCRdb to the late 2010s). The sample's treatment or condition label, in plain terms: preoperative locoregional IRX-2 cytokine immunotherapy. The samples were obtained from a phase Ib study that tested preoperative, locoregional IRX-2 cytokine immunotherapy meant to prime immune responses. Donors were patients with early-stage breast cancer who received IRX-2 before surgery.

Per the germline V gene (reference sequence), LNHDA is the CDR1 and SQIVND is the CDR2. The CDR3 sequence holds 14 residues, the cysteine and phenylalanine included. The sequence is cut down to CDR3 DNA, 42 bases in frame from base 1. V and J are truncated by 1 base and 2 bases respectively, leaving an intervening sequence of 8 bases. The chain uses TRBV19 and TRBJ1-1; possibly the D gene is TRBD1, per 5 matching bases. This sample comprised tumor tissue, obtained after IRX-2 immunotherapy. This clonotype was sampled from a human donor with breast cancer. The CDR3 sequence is CASSIGRANTEAFF. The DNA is TGTGCCAGTAGTATAGGCAGGGCCAACACTGAAGCTTTCTTT.